This paragraph reports one T cell receptor beta chain. It lacks a known antigen. Base qualities are missing; no much larger clone stands one base away. The library relied on the immunoSEQ multiplex PCR assay. A mixture of 60 forward primers for TCR Vbeta segments and 13 reverse primers for TCR Jbeta segments was used in the multiplex PCR. Amplification of the CDR3 region of rearranged TCR beta genes was performed with a multiplex PCR assay on genomic DNA. Amplified TCR beta libraries were sequenced as 87-base-pair reads on the Illumina HiSeq System. As for the authors' bioinformatics: Across the 500 to 850 repertoires, a later analysis counted tens of millions of unique TCR beta chains, approximately 10 million of which were shared by at least two donors. Raw reads were error-corrected and collapsed into unique sequences by a nearest-neighbor algorithm in which closely related sequences were merged to remove PCR and sequencing errors. CDR3 sequences were aligned to IMGT reference sequences to assign V, D and J gene segments. For a sequence to be retained, a match of at least six nucleotides was required to both a V gene segment and a J gene segment. A rearrangement counted as productive if the CDR3 had no stop codons and remained in frame with V and J, and every other rearrangement counted as non-productive. CDR3 was defined according to IMGT convention as the region running from the second conserved V-encoded cysteine to the conserved J-encoded phenylalanine. Sequences without an unambiguous match to a single V gene segment were excluded from the earlier analysis of about 640 of the donors. An earlier analysis of several hundred of the donors called V segments functional above 56.7% productive rearrangements and segregating when the between-donor standard deviation exceeded 5%. To diagnose cytomegalovirus status from the catalog of TCR beta chain sequences, a statistical classification framework was built. In a later analysis, TCR nucleotide sequences were compared against IMGT/GENE-DB human TR gene sequences so that V and J genes could be assigned. In a later analysis, CDR3 sequences and most-parsimonious VDJ recombination scenarios were assigned using the TCRdist pipeline. In a later analysis, each TCR beta chain was defined by its CDR3 amino acid sequence together with its V-gene family, and reads lacking a unique V-gene family were excluded. A later analysis removed 592 highly shared, low-generation-probability nucleotide sequences to deal with suspected cross-contamination and a sequencing artifact. In a later analysis, a clonal expansion index was calculated for each public chain from normalized within-repertoire ranks of inferred template counts. Generation probabilities in a later analysis came from a VDJ recombination model fitted to out-of-frame rearrangements, and those results were checked against IGoR. A later analysis scored TCR-TCR, TCR-HLA and TCR-CMV co-occurrence with hypergeometric tests, applying a repertoire-size bias correction to TCR pairs. In a later analysis, false discovery rates were estimated by permuting HLA or CMV assignments 20 times. In a later analysis, co-occurring TCRs were grouped using DBSCAN, and TCRdist sequence similarity was added for clustering within HLA-allele-positive subsets. Repertoires with fewer than 30,000 or more than 120,000 public chains were left out of co-occurrence clustering, as were four to six repertoires with anomalous nucleotide sharing. The source is immuneACCESS, and TCRdb retained only in-frame sequences with V and J called. Part of the clones is not carried over; for the studies checked, unresolved V genes explain less than half of this, and the remainder is unexplained. The DNA was the basis for D and trimming; V, J and clone size are from that table. This sample comprises 60,000 to 80,000 clones, roughly 80% of them detected only once. The top ten clones comprise just under 3% of the sample.

This sample was taken from a study of cytomegalovirus exposure and HLA in healthy donors (dated by TCRdb to about 2017). Background on the whole study: An earlier analysis of approximately 550 of the donors reported more than 250 Gb of sequence data and roughly 100 million unique TCR beta sequences from about 200 million T cells. An early release that covered about 600 HLA-typed donors contained about 300 gigabases of sequencing data and approximately 85 million unique TCR sequences. Among the roughly 400 genotyped donors, about 85% belonged to the genetic ancestry cluster associated with self-reported Caucasian donors. The study aimed to test whether cataloging public T cell receptors could reveal signatures of past pathogen exposure. The T cell repertoires of under 700 subjects were profiled by immunosequencing and related to cytomegalovirus serostatus. A separate validation cohort of approximately 120 different subjects was used in addition to the 666-subject first cohort. To predict cytomegalovirus infection status, the study brought together high-throughput TCR immunosequencing, statistical association of individual TCRs with disease status, and machine learning. To study patterns of TCR occurrence, a later analysis re-analyzed previously published TCR beta repertoires from 600 to 750 donors and added high-resolution HLA genotyping. In the later analysis, no new phenotypic data were used to find candidate immune exposures; instead, reliance was placed on TCR beta sequences and their occurrence across donors. An earlier analysis of 587 of the donors used high-throughput TCR beta sequencing to judge whether each TCR beta V gene segment behaved as functional or pseudogenic. Donor age, sex, ethnicity and CMV serostatus were compiled alongside the repertoire data. In a later genetic analysis, genome-wide SNP genotypes for about three fifths of the roughly 670 donors were used, and that subset was treated as a discovery cohort. All discovery cohort repertoires had been generated using a single sequencing platform. HLA typing covered class I and class II loci at four-digit resolution. The number of typed donors differed by locus: roughly 629-640 for A, B, C, DRB1 and DQB1; some 540 for DQA1; around 610 for DPA1; and about 450 for DPB1. A handful of DR-DQ haplotypes were handled as single units for association and clustering because linkage in the cohort was strong. Across under 500 genotyped donors of the cohort, an average of 235,054 unique TCR beta nucleotide sequences per donor were sequenced, and roughly 20% of those sequences were non-productive. On the study overall, not on this receptor specifically: Broadly in line with IMGT annotations, most TCR beta V segments showed up in productive rearrangements about 90% or about 30% of the time in an earlier analysis of approximately 600 of the donors. It was suggested by the authors that the approach could potentially be generalized to other disease states and immunological phenotypes. Because some donors lacked HLA typing at each locus, the association tests relied only on the typed subset. A later analysis associated some 17,000 TCR beta sequences with specific HLA alleles at a false discovery rate of 0.05. Fewer than 20 rarely observed V segments, including chromosome 9 orphons, were excluded from the earlier analysis of about 610 of the donors because counts were too low. A later genetic analysis reported fewer N-insertions in productive TCRs among donors in an Asian-associated ancestry cluster than the roughly 690-donor mean. Correlated functional status among segregating V segments might be attributable to linkage disequilibrium, but an unknown experimental factor could not be ruled out. According to a later analysis, parvovirus B19, influenza, CMV and Epstein-Barr virus appeared linked to several top co-occurrence clusters. Immune exposure information for the cohort was limited to CMV serostatus. Roughly uniform sequencing depth across donors was assumed in presence/absence analyses, although this assumption may not hold. In both the original and validation cohorts, the classifier was reported to diagnose cytomegalovirus status with high specificity and sensitivity. Strong co-occurrence of HLA alleles, especially DR and DQ, made assigning TCR associations to individual alleles difficult. In vitro tests confirmed that a few of the cytomegalovirus-associated TCR beta chains recognize cytomegalovirus antigens. The 87-base-pair reads could not distinguish some IMGT-functional V segments, including TRBV6-2 and TRBV6-3, so those segments were excluded. The sequencing pipeline was judged likely to have produced a cluster of highly shared sequence variants as a technical artifact. In a later analysis, HLA-associated TCR beta chains showed more clonal expansion and lower generation probabilities than non-associated chains that were equally common. A further reported finding was that TCR beta sequences accurately predicted the HLA-A and HLA-B alleles for most subjects in the first cohort. A later analysis found that most CMV-associated TCR beta chains appeared HLA-restricted, with HLA associations seemingly driven largely by CMV exposure. A total of roughly 160 TCR beta chains were listed by the study as associated with cytomegalovirus. A later genetic analysis associated a missense DCLRE1C variant with V-gene and J-gene trimming of TCR beta chains, and an independent cohort replicated the association. In a later analysis, TCR association rates were found to vary across HLA loci, with the most associated TCRs seen for DRB1 alleles and the fewest for HLA-C alleles. The cohort was sequenced for TCR beta chains only, and without alpha or paired-chain data the features that could be detected were limited. While some public TCRs were present in many individuals, most TCR sequences turned up only very rarely across donors.

In total, 500 to 700 healthy bone marrow donors made up the cohort. At the time of sampling, all cohort members were nominally healthy, though unrecorded immune exposures were likely present. The donor tested CMV seronegative and was one of the 352 seronegative cohort members. Each donor provided a peripheral blood sample, and peripheral blood mononuclear cells were used for TCR beta sequencing. The Qiagen DNeasy Blood Extraction Kit was used to extract genomic DNA from the blood cell samples. Spanning cysteine to phenylalanine, the CDR3 consists of 16 amino acids. Only the CDR3 DNA is retained, 48 bases long and in frame from the first base. CDR1 and CDR2 (SNHLY, FYNNEI) derive from the germline V gene. The germline V and J ends show losses of 3 bases and 0 bases respectively, and no gene match explains 5 bases of the junction.

The TCR was taken from a woman aged 25 to 39 in good health and CMV-seronegative. In this chain, TRBV2 is recombined with TRBJ1-5; 7 bases in the junction line up with TRBD1. The sample was PBMCs. The bases are TGTGCCAGCAGTGACACCCGGGACAGTAGCAATCAGCCCCAGCATTTT. It codes for CASSDTRDSSNQPQHF. Supplemented by the reference TRBV2 and TRBJ1-5 proteins around the CDR3, the complete variable domain is EPEVTQTPSHQVTQMGQEVILRCVPISNHLYFYWYRQILGQKVEFLVSFYNNEISEKSEIFDDQFSVERPDGSNFTLKIRSTKLEDSAMYFCASSDTRDSSNQPQHFGDGTRLSIL.